Reported below is one T cell receptor (beta chain). Its target is unknown. This specimen belongs to a study of cytomegalovirus exposure and HLA in healthy donors. General study results and limits: Presence/absence analysis assumed near-uniform sequencing depth across donors. A further, later analysis showed that HLA-associated TCR beta chains (compared with equally common others) were more clonally expanded.

Vbeta (60) and Jbeta (13) primers were used in the PCR. Sequenced by immunoSEQ multiplex PCR; TCRdb stores in-frame clones only, minus some. The sample carries over 150,000 clones, around 80% recorded once. The source of this sequence is a woman aged 50 to 60 in good health and CMV-seropositive. Sequencing was carried out using PBMCs.

CDR3 loop: CASSFRTSGRGGSYEQYF. The CDR3 DNA sequence: TGTGCCAGCAGCTTCCGGACTAGCGGGAGAGGGGGCTCCTACGAGCAGTACTTC. The V gene is TRBV7-2, the J gene TRBJ2-7; 13 bases are shared with TRBD2. The V segment lost 3 bases and the J segment 0 bases; nucleotides outside the gene matches: 8. There are 18 residues in the CDR3. The germline V gene has CDR1 SGHTA and CDR2 FQGNSA.